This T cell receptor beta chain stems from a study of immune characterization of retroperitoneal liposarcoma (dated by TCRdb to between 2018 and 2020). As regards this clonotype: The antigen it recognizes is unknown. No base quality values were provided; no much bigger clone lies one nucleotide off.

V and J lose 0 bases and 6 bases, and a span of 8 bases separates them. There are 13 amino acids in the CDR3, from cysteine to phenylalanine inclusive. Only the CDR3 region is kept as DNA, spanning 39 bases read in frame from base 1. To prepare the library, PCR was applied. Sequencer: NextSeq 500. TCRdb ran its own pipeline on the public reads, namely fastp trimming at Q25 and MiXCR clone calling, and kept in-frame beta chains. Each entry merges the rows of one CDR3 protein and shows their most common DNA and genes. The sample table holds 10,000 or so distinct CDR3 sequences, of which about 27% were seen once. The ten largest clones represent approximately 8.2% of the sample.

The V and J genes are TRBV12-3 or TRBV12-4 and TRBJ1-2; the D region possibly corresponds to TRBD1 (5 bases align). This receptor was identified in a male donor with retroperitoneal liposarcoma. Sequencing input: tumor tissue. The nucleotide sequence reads TGTGCCAGCAGTTTAGCGGGGGTTAATGGCTACACCTTC. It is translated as CASSLAGVNGYTF.